This entry lists 9 T cell receptor beta chains sequenced from one sample in a study of tumor-infiltrating lymphocytes in primary liver carcinoma. From unsorted bulk tissue weighing roughly 18-30 mg, DNA and RNA were co-extracted. Starting from 500 ng of total RNA, TCR beta cDNA was produced with a primer in the constant region. Investigators got TCR beta libraries out of three nested multiplex PCR rounds, done with slightly modified ARM-PCR. TRBV1-TRBV30 forward and Cbeta reverse primers drove the first two approximately 11-cycle rounds. TCRdb passed the multiplex PCR reads through MiXCR, listing each CDR3 protein once. The table lists about 100,000 distinct CDR3 sequences, about 62% of them singletons. Material: liver tumor tissue from sampling region 2. Subset of the sample: tumor region T2, inferior pole. These receptors were obtained from a woman aged 55 to 70 with primary liver carcinoma and hepatitis B virus infection.

In regard to this clonotype: The CDR3 does not end in the conserved phenylalanine or tryptophan, so this is likely a read error. V is TRBV11-2 and J is TRBJ2-1, with D possibly TRBD2 on 5 matching bases. The CDR3 spans 16 residues. Looked up from germline, CDR1 is SGHAT and CDR2 is FQNNGV. The CDR3 sequence is CASSRLNPEVANDQFS. The CDR3 DNA is TGTGCCAGCAGCCGACTAAACCCCGAGGTTGCGAATGACCAGTTCTCC.

To note about this clonotype: In this CDR3 the conserved last residue, phenylalanine or tryptophan, is missing, so a read error is likely. No DNA is shown, since the ends of the CDR3 on it are uncertain; the CDR3 is the one TCRdb lists. The rearrangement joins TRBV12-3 or TRBV12-4 to TRBJ1-2; no DNA check was done on the table's D call, TRBD1. Counting both end residues, the CDR3 totals 14 amino acids. CDR3 residues: CASSLEGQDYGHTI.

With regard to this clonotype: Here the CDR3 omits its conserved ending phenylalanine or tryptophan, so a read error is the likely source. This chain links TRBV11-2 with TRBJ2-4, with a weak D call TRBD2 (6 bases). V dropped 2 bases and J dropped 3 bases, with 17 bases sitting between them. The CDR3 extends over 17 amino acids. Per the germline V gene, CDR1 is SGHAT and CDR2 is FQNNGV. CDR3 amino acids: CASSLSTGDLVKNIQYS. DNA for the CDR3: TGTGCCAGCAGCTTATCTACCGGGGACTTAGTCAAAAACATTCAGTACTCC.

This clonotype was counted at least ten times. V is TRBV5-5 and J is TRBJ1-5; TRBD1 matches at 8 bases. Per germline, CDR1 SGHKS and CDR2 YYEKEE (reference sequence). Trimming removed 5 bases from V and 5 bases from J; junction bases left unmatched: 9. CDR3 length equals 15 residues. The CDR3 here is CASSSFATGDQPQHF. CDR3 in DNA: TGTGCCAGCAGTTCTTTCGCGACAGGGGATCAGCCCCAGCATTTT.

Regarding this clonotype: A much larger clone differs from this one at a single base, so this may be a read error. The CDR3 sequence is CASRESNYDYTF. CDR3 coding DNA: TGCGCCAGCAGGGAGAGCAACTATGACTACACCTTC. The chain joins TRBV5-1 to TRBJ1-2; D is unclear. Germline V gives CDR1 SGHRS, CDR2 YFSETQ. The CDR3 runs to 12 residues.

Worth noting for this clonotype: Possible read error: a much larger clone is one base away. V usage is TRBV10-3 and J usage is TRBJ1-5; the D gene is possibly TRBD1 (5 bases). This CDR3 region has 15 residues. Germline-derived CDR1 and CDR2 are ENHRY and SYGVKD. The CDR3 DNA is TGTGCCTTCAGTGAGCGGGGGGATAGCAATCAGCCCCAGCATTTT. As protein: CAFSERGDSNQPQHF.

The chain links TRBV29-1 to TRBJ1-5; weak D call: TRBD1 (5 bases). The germline V gene encodes CDR1 SQVTM and CDR2 ANQGSEA. CDR3 length: 12 amino acids. Trimming stripped 4 bases from V and 7 bases from J, with 11 bases between. The CDR3 protein is CSVGQINQPQHF. Here the CDR3 DNA reads TGCAGCGTTGGACAGATCAACCAGCCCCAGCATTTT.

Concerning this clonotype itself: This CDR3 is missing its conserved last phenylalanine or tryptophan, likely due to a read error. V is TRBV7-9 and J is TRBJ1-1; 10 bases align to TRBD1. There are 13 residues in the CDR3. The V gene end was trimmed by 5 bases and the J gene end by 7 bases; junction bases not matched to a gene: 4. Germline V gene sequence: CDR1 SEHNR, CDR2 FQNEAQ (reference sequence). The CDR3 coding sequence is TGTGCCAGCAGCATGGGACAGGGGCTTGAAGCTTTCTCT. Its protein product is CASSMGQGLEAFS.

As concerns this clonotype: A read error may account for a junction end that differs from germline. The chain employs TRBV29-1 and TRBJ2-2, with D perhaps matching TRBD2 (5 bases). The V gene's germline CDR1 is SQVTM and CDR2 ANQGSEA. The CDR3 is made up of 12 amino acids. CDR3 amino acids: CSVEPDTRVLYF. CDR3 DNA sequence: TGCAGCGTTGAACCGGATACGAGGGTGCTGTATTTT.